The text below deals with one T cell receptor (beta chain). The data are from a study of graft-versus-host responses after intestinal transplantation. Looking at the study overall: Each transplant was multivisceral, liver-intestinal, or isolated intestinal. All recipients were given anti-thymocyte globulin induction, and tacrolimus and steroids were then administered for 2 to 3 years.

CDR3 size: 12 residues. The V segment lost 4 bases and the J segment 4 bases; nucleotides outside the gene matches: 0. Per the germline V gene, CDR1 is KGHSH and CDR2 is LQKENI. Clones were sequenced by immunoSEQ multiplex PCR, and TCRdb holds only the in-frame ones, with some missing. The sample records under 45,000 clones, more than 85% being singletons. This TCR derives from a human patient who received an intestinal transplant, so some T cells may come from the graft donor. The sample in question was PBMCs, obtained 734 days after intestinal transplantation. The chain employs TRBV18 and TRBJ2-5; 7 bases are shared with TRBD2. The CDR3 loop is CASSLAGETQYF. Here the CDR3 DNA reads TGTGCCAGCTCACTAGCGGGAGAGACCCAGTACTTC.